This T cell receptor (beta chain) came from a study of PD-1 blockade in classical Hodgkin lymphoma. Regarding time point: cycle 4 day 1 (C4D1), after six to seven weeks of nivolumab. Relapses following autologous stem cell transplantation were seen in all patients, with brentuximab vedotin exposure varying. Findings and caveats of the study: Whereas CD4+ TCR diversity had risen significantly by C4D1, CD8+ TCR diversity had not. Complete responders had baseline diversity similar to newly diagnosed patients.

For this clone: The antigen remains unidentified.

Per the germline V gene, CDR1 is SGHTA and CDR2 is FQGNSA. The CDR3 runs 14 residues. Unmatched junction bases numbered 6, after V lost 3 bases and J lost 12 bases. Using immunoSEQ multiplex PCR, the repertoire was profiled, and TCRdb retains in-frame clones only, with some absent. The repertoire holds around 21,000 clones, with 76% as singletons. The sample was peripheral blood mononuclear cells (PBMCs), taken before the fourth cycle of nivolumab. This chain uses TRBV7-2 with TRBJ2-1, with 12 bases lining up with TRBD2. This TCR was sampled from a human donor with classical Hodgkin lymphoma. CDR3 coding DNA: TGTGCCAGCAGCTTGGCTAGCGGGGGGGCTGTGCAGTTCTTC. It yields the protein CASSLASGGAVQFF.